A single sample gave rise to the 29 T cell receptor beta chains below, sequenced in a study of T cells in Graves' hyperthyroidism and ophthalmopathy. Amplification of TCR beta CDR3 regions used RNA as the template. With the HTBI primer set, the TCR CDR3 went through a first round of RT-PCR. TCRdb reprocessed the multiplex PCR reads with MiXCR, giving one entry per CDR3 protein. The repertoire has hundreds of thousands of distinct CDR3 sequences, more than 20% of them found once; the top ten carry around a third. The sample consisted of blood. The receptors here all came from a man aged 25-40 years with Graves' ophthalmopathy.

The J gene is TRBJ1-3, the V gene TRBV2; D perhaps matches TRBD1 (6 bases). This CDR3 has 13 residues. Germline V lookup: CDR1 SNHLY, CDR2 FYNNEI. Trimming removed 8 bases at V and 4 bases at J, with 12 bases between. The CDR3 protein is CASGRDKGNTIYF. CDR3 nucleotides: TGTGCCAGCGGGAGGGACAAAGGAAACACCATATATTTT. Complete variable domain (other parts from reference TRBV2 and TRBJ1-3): EPEVTQTPSHQVTQMGQEVILRCVPISNHLYFYWYRQILGQKVEFLVSFYNNEISEKSEIFDDQFSVERPDGSNFTLKIRSTKLEDSAMYFCASGRDKGNTIYFGEGSWLTVV.

Written as DNA, the CDR3 is TGTGCCAGCTCACCGCGGGATCTGAAAGAGACCCAGTACTTC. This encodes CASSPRDLKETQYF. The chain combines TRBV18 with TRBJ2-5; TRBD2 might be the D (6 bases). V shed 3 bases and J shed 3 bases, with 11 bases lying between them. This CDR3 contains 14 residues. The germline V gene has CDR1 KGHSH and CDR2 LQKENI.

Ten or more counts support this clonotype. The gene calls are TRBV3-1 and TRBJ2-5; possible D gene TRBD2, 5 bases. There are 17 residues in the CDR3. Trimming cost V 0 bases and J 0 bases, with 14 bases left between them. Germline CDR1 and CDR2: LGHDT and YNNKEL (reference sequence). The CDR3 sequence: CASSQESASRHQETQYF. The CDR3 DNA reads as TGTGCCAGCAGCCAAGAATCTGCTAGCAGACACCAAGAGACCCAGTACTTC.

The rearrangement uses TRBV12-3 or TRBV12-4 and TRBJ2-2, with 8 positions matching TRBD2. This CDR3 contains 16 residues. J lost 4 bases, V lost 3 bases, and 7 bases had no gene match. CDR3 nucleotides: TGTGCCAGCAGTTTGGCGGCGGGAGGATTCACCGGGGAGCTGTTTTTT. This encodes CASSLAAGGFTGELFF.

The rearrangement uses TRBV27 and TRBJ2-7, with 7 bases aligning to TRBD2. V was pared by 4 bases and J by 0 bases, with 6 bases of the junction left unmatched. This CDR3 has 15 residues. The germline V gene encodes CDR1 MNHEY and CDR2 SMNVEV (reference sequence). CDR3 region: CASSYSSGPSYEQYF. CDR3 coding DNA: TGTGCCAGCAGTTATTCTAGCGGTCCCTCCTACGAGCAGTACTTC.

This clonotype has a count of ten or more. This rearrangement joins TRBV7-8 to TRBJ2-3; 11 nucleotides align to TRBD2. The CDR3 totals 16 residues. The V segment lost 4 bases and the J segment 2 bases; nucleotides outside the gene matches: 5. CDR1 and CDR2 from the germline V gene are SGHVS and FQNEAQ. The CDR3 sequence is CASSSRTSGSTDTQYF. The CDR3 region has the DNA TGTGCCAGCAGCTCCCGGACTAGCGGGTCCACAGATACGCAGTATTTT.

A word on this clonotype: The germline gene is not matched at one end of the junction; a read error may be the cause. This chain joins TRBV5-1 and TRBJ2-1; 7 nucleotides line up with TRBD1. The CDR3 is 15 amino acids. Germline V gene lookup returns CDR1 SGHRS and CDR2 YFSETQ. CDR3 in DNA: TGCGCCAGCAACTTGGGCAGGGACAGATACAATGAGCAGTTCTTC. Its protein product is CASNLGRDRYNEQFF.

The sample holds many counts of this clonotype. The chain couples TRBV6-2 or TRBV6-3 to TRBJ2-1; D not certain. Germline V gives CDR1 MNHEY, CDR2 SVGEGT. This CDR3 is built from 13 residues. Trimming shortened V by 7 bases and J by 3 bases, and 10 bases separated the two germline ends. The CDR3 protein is CASKQTDYNEQFF. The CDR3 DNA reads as TGTGCCAGCAAACAGACGGACTACAATGAGCAGTTCTTC.

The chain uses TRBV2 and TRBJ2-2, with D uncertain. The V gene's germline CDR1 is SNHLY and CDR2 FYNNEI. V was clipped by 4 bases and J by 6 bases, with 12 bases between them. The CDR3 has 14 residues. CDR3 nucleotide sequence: TGTGCCAGCAGTGTTATAGAACAGTCCGGGGAGCTGTTTTTT. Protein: CASSVIEQSGELFF. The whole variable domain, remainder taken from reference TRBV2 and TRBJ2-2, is EPEVTQTPSHQVTQMGQEVILRCVPISNHLYFYWYRQILGQKVEFLVSFYNNEISEKSEIFDDQFSVERPDGSNFTLKIRSTKLEDSAMYFCASSVIEQSGELFFGEGSRLTVL.

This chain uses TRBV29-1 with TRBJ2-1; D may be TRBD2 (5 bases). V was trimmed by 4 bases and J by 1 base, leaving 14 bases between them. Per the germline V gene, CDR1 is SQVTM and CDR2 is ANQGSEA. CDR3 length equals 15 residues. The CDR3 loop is CSVGSGGGSYNEQFF. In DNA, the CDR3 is TGCAGCGTTGGGTCGGGCGGCGGGTCCTACAATGAGCAGTTCTTC.

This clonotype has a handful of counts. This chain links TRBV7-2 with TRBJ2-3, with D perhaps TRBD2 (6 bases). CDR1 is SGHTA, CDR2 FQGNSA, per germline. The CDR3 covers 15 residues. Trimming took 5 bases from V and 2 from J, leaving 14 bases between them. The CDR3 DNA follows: TGTGCCAGCAGCCCCGGGGGACTTCTCACAGATACGCAGTATTTT. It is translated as CASSPGGLLTDTQYF.

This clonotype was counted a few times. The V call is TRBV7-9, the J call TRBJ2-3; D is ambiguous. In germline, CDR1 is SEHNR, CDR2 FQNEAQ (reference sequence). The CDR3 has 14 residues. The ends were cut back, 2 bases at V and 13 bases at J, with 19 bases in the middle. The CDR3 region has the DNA TGTGCCAGCAGCTTAAAGATGGGCGGCGACGCGAAGTATTTT. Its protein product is CASSLKMGGDAKYF.

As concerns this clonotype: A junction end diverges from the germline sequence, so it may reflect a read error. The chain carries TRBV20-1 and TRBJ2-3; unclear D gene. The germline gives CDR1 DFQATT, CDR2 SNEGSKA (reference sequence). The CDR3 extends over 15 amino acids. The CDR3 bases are TGCAGGGCTAGAGATCTACGGCAGAGCACAGATACGCAGTATTTT. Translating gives CRARDLRQSTDTQYF.

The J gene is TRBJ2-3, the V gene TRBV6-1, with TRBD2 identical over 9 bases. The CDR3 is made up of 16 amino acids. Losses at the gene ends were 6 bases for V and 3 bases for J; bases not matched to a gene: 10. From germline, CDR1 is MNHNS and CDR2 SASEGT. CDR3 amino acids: CASRKSRREGTDTQYF. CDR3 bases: TGTGCCAGCAGGAAGTCGCGGCGGGAGGGTACAGATACGCAGTATTTT.

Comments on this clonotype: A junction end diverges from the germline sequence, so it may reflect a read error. The CDR3 bases are TGTGCCAGCAGCTTAACCGGGACAGTTGGAAGCACCATATATTTT. Translated: CASSLTGTVGSTIYF. The rearrangement links TRBV7-9 to TRBJ1-3; 7 nucleotides agree with TRBD1. Germline CDR1 and CDR2: SEHNR and FQNEAQ (reference sequence). The CDR3 covers 15 residues.

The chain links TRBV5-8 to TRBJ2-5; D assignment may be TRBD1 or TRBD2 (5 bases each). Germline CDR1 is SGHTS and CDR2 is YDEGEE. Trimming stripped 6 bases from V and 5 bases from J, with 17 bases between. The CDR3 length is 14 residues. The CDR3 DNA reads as TGTGCCAGCAACTTCCGTGGGGGTTGGGAGACCCAGTACTTC. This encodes CASNFRGGWETQYF. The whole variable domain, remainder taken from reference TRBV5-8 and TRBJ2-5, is EAGVTQSPTHLIKTRGQQATLRCSPISGHTSVYWYQQALGLGLQFLLWYDEGEERNRGNFPPRFSGRQFPNYSSELNVNALELEDSALYLCASNFRGGWETQYFGPGTRLLVL.

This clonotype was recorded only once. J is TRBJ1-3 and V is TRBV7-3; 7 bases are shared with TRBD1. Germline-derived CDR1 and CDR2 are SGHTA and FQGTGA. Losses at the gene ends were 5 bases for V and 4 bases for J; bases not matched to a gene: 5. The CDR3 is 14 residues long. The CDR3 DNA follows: TGTGCCAGCAGCATGACAGGGAACGGAAACACCATATATTTT. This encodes CASSMTGNGNTIYF.

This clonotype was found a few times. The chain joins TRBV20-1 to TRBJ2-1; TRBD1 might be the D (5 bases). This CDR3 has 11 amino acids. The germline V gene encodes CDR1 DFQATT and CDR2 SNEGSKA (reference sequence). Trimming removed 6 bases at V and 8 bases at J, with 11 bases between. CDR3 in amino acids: CSAEPGHEQFF. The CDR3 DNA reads TGCAGTGCGGAACCAGGGCATGAGCAGTTCTTC.

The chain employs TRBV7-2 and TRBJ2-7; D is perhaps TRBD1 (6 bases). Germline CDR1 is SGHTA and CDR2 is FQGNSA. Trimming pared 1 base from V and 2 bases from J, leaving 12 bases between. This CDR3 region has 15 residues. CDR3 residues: CASSLVRGDPYEQYF. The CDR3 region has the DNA TGTGCCAGCAGCTTAGTCAGGGGCGATCCCTACGAGCAGTACTTC.

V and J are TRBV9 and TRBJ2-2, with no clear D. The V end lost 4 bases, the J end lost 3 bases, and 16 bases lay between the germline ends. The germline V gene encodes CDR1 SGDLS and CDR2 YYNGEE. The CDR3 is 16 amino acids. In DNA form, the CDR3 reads TGTGCCAGCAGCTTTCCGGCCACAACGTACACCGGGGAGCTGTTTTTT. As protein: CASSFPATTYTGELFF.

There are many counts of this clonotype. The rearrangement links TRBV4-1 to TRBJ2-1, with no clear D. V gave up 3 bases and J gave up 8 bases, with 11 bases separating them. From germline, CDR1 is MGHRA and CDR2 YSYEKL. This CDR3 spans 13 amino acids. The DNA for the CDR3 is TGCGCCAGCAGCCATACGTCAATGGATGAGCAGTTCTTC. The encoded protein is CASSHTSMDEQFF.

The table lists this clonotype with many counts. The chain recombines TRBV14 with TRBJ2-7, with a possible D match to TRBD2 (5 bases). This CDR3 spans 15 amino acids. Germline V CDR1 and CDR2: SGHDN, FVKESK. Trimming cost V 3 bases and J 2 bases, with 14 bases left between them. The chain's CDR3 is CASSQMDFPTYEQYF. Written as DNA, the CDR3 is TGTGCCAGCAGCCAGATGGACTTCCCGACCTACGAGCAGTACTTC.

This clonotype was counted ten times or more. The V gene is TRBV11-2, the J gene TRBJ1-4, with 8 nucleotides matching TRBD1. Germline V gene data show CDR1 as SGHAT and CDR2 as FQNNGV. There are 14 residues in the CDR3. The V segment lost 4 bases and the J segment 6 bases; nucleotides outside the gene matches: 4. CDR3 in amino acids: CASSWTGSDEKLFF. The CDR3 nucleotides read TGTGCCAGCAGCTGGACAGGGAGTGATGAAAAACTGTTTTTT.

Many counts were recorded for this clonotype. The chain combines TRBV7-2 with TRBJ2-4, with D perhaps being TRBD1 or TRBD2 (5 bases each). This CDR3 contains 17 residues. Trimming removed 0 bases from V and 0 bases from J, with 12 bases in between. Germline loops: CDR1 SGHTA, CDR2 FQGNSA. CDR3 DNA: TGTGCCAGCAGCTTAGCAGGGACCTTACTAGCCAAAAACATTCAGTACTTC. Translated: CASSLAGTLLAKNIQYF.

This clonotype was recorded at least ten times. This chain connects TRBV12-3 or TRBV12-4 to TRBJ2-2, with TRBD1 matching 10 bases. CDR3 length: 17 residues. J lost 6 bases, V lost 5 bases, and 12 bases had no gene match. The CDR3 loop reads CASSPPRGQGSAGELFF. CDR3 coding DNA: TGTGCCAGCAGTCCGCCTCGGGGACAGGGGTCGGCCGGGGAGCTGTTTTTT.

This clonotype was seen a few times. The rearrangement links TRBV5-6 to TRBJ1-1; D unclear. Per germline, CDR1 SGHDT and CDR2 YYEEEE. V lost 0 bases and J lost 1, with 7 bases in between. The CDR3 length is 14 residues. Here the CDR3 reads CASSLVHTNTEAFF. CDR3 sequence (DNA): TGTGCCAGCAGCTTGGTGCATACGAACACTGAAGCTTTCTTT.

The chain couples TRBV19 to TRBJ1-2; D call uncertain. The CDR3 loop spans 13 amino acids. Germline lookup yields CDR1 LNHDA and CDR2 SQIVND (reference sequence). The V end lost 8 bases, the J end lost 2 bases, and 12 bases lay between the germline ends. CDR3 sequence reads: CASYNPVNYGYTF. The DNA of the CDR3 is TGTGCCAGTTACAACCCGGTAAACTATGGCTACACCTTC.

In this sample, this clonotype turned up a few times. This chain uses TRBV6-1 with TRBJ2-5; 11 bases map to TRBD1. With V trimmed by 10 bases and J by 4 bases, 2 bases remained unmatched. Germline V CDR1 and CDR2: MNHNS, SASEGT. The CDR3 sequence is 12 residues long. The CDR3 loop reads CATGTGGETQYF. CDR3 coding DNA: TGTGCCACCGGGACAGGGGGAGAGACCCAGTACTTC.

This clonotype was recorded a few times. The CDR3 DNA sequence: TGTGCCAGCAGTGAAGCGCCCACGGGGGGAGAGACCCAGTACTTC. The encoded protein is CASSEAPTGGETQYF. The rearrangement joins TRBV6-1 to TRBJ2-5; 7 bases are a match to TRBD2. V was clipped by 0 bases and J by 4 bases; unmatched bases: 5. CDR1 and CDR2 (germline): MNHNS, SASEGT. This CDR3 has 15 residues.